These T cell receptor beta chains were read from a single sample in a study of blood T cell repertoires in COVID-19. This table comes from immunoSEQ multiplex PCR, and its TCRdb copy is limited to in-frame clones, with some not included. The sample records about 240,000 clones, 83% being singletons. Sequenced sample: peripheral blood. The source of these receptors is a human donor in a cohort sampled during active COVID-19. Each CDR3 is given with its conserved first and last residue. A D gene is named only where the DNA matches it firmly. Only part of the rows carry a size: once, few, many, or a class if the clone is expanded.

CDR3 length | J gene | V gene | D gene | clone size | CDR3 protein | CDR3 DNA
15 | TRBJ2-7 | TRBV11-2 | TRBD1 | NA | CASSQLGTGDSEQYF | TGTGCCAGCAGCCAGCTGGGGACAGGGGATTCCGAGCAGTACTTC
15 | TRBJ2-7 | TRBV11-2 | TRBD1 | NA | CASSRGQALTYEQYF | TGTGCCAGCAGTCGAGGACAGGCTTTGACCTACGAGCAGTACTTC
16 | TRBJ1-2 | TRBV5-5 | NA | NA | CASSLEWAGNIYGYTF | TGTGCCAGCAGCTTGGAATGGGCAGGGAATATCTATGGCTACACCTTC
16 | TRBJ2-7 | TRBV11-2 | NA | NA | CASRYLRGRSSYEQYF | TGTGCCAGCAGGTATCTTCGGGGTCGCAGCTCCTACGAGCAGTACTTC
14 | TRBJ2-7 | TRBV9 | NA | NA | CASSVGRISYEQYF | TGTGCCAGCAGCGTAGGGCGGATCTCCTACGAGCAGTACTTC
15 | TRBJ2-1 | TRBV11-2 | TRBD2 | NA | CASSPRLASYNEQFF | TGTGCCAGCAGCCCAAGACTAGCATCCTACAATGAGCAGTTCTTC
16 | TRBJ2-2 | TRBV4-2 | TRBD2 | NA | CASSQDFGTSTGELFF | TGTGCCAGCAGCCAAGATTTCGGGACTAGCACCGGGGAGCTGTTTTTT
15 | TRBJ1-2 | TRBV5-4 | TRBD1 | few | CASSSNRGGFYGYTF | TGTGCCAGCAGCTCAAACAGGGGAGGATTCTATGGCTACACCTTC
17 | TRBJ2-2 | TRBV18 | TRBD1 | NA | CASSPRGTGANTGELFF | TGTGCCAGCTCACCACGGGGGACAGGGGCGAACACCGGGGAGCTGTTTTTT
16 | TRBJ2-1 | TRBV29-1 | NA | NA | CSVGPWVRRPYNEQFF | TGCAGCGTTGGCCCCTGGGTGCGGCGGCCCTACAATGAGCAGTTCTTC
16 | TRBJ2-7 | TRBV10-1 | TRBD2 | many | CASSETLAGASYEQYF | TGCGCCAGCAGTGAGACTTTAGCGGGAGCTTCCTACGAGCAGTACTTC
15 | TRBJ1-4 | TRBV28 | NA | NA | CASSFGYATNEKLFF | TGTGCCAGCAGTTTCGGGTACGCAACTAATGAAAAACTGTTTTTT
15 | TRBJ2-3 | TRBV2 | TRBD2 | NA | CASSETSGDTDTQYF | TGTGCCAGCAGTGAAACTAGCGGGGACACAGATACGCAGTATTTT